This TCR beta chain was found in a study of blood T cell repertoires in COVID-19. Across the study: Acute-phase and convalescent COVID-19 samples originated in the United States, Italy and Spain.

V was clipped by 4 bases and J by 5 bases, with 15 bases between them. The CDR3 totals 14 residues. The germline gives CDR1 SGHNT, CDR2 YYREEE (reference sequence). This clone was seen a few times. TCRdb's table, derived via immunoSEQ multiplex PCR, lists solely in-frame clones and lacks some. This sample has about 300,000 clones, with more than 85% found just once. This clonotype originated in a woman younger than 45 with COVID-19, enrolled during active disease. This sequence joins TRBV5-4 and TRBJ2-5, with a tentative D call TRBD2 (5 bases). Sequencing used peripheral blood. This chain's CDR3 is CASSAGLSVETQYF. In nucleotides, the CDR3 is TGTGCCAGCAGCGCTGGACTGTCCGTGGAGACCCAGTACTTC.